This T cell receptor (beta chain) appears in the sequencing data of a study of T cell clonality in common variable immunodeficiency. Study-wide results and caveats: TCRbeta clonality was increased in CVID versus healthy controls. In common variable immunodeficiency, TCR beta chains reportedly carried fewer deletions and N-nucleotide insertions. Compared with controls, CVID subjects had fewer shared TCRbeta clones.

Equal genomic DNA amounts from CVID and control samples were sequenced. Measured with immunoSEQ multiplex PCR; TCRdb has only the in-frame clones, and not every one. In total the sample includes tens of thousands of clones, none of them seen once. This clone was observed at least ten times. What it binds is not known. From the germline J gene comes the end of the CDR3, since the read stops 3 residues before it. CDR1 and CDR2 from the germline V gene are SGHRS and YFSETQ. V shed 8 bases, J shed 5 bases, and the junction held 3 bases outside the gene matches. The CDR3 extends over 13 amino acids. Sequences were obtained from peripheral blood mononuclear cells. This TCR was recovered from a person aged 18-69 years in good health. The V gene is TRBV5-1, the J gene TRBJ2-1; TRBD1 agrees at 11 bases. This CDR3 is CASGTGGNNEQFF. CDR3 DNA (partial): TGCGCCAGTGGGACAGGGGGGAACAATGAG.